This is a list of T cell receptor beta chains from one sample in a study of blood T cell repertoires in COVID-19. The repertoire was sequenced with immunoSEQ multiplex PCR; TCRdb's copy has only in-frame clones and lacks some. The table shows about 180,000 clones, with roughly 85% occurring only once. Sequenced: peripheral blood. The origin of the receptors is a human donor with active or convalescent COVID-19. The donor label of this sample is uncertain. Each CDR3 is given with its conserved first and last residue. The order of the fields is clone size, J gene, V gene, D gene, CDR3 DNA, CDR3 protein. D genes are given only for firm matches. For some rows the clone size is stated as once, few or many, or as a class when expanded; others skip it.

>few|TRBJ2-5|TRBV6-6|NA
TGTGCCAGCAGCCACCAGGGGGGGACCCAGTACTTC
CASSHQGGTQYF
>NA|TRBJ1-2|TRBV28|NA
TGTGCCAGCAGCCCGTCAGGGCAGTATGGCTACACCTTC
CASSPSGQYGYTF
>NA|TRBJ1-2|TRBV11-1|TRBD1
TGTGCCAGCAGCTACGAGACAGGGGACTATGGCTACACCTTC
CASSYETGDYGYTF
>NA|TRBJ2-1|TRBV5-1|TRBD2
TGCGCCAGCAGCTTGGAACTAGCGGGCTACAATGAGCAGTTCTTC
CASSLELAGYNEQFF
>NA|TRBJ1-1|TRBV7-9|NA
TGTGCCAGCAGCTTAGTGGTAACATGGAACACTGAAGCTTTCTTT
CASSLVVTWNTEAFF
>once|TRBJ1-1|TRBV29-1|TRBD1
TGCAGCGTGGGGGACAGGGGGCTCACTGAAGCTTTCTTT
CSVGDRGLTEAFF
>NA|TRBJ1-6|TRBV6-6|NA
TGTGCCAGCAGGACAGACAGCTCCTATAATTCACCCCTCCACTTT
CASRTDSSYNSPLHF
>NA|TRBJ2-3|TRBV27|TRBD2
TGTGCCAGCTTTACTTCGACTAGCGGGAGGGGTCTTCGCACAGATACGCAGTATTTT
CASFTSTSGRGLRTDTQYF
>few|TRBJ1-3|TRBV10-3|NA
TGTGCCACCACAGGATCTGGAAACACCATATATTTT
CATTGSGNTIYF
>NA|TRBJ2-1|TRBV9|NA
TGTGCCAGCAGCGTAGCGGAGCTCAATGAGCAGTTCTTC
CASSVAELNEQFF
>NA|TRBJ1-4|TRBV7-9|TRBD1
TGTGCCAGCAGCTTAACAGGGGTCACTAATGAAAAACTGTTTTTT
CASSLTGVTNEKLFF
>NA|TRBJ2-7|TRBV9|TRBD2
TGTGCCAGCAGCGTAGAGGCTAGCGGGGGCTACGAGCAGTACTTC
CASSVEASGGYEQYF
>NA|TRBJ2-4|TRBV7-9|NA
TGTGCCAGCAGCTTAACGAGGGAAATAGGAAACATTCAGTACTTC
CASSLTREIGNIQYF
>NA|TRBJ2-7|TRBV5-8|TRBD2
TGTGCCAGCAGCTTACTAGCGGGGGGCTCCTACGAGCAGTACTTC
CASSLLAGGSYEQYF
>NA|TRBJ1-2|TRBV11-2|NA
TGTGCCACCGGGGGTAAGTACTATGGCTACACCTTC
CATGGKYYGYTF
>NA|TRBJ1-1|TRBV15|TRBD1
TGTGCCACCAGCAGAGGGGGTGCAGGGGGCAGGGCTGAAGCTTTCTTT
CATSRGGAGGRAEAFF
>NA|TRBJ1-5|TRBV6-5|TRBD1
TGTGCCAGCAGTACAGGGGTCAATCAGCCCCAGCATTTT
CASSTGVNQPQHF
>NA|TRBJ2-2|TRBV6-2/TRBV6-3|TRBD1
TGTGCCAGCAGTTACTCTATGACAGGGGGTCCCACCGGGGAGCTGTTTTTT
CASSYSMTGGPTGELFF
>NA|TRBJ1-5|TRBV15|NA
TGTGCCACCAGCACTGGGAAGACAGGATCCAATCAGCCCCAGCATTTT
CATSTGKTGSNQPQHF
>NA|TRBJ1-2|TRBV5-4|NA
TGTGCCAGCAGCTTGGCCGTAACCCGGACCGGGAAAGATGGCTACACCTTC
CASSLAVTRTGKDGYTF
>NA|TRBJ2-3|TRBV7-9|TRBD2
TGTGCCAGCAGCCCGCGGGGGGAGGGCACAGATACGCAGTATTTT
CASSPRGEGTDTQYF
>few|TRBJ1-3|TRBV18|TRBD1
TGTGCCAGCTCACTACAGGGGGCGCGTGGAAACACCATATATTTT
CASSLQGARGNTIYF
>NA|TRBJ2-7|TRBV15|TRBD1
TGTGCCACCAGCTGGCTGACAGGGGCGAACTACGAGCAGTACTTC
CATSWLTGANYEQYF
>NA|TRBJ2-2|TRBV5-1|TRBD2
TGCGCCAGCAGCTTACTAGCGGGGCTGAACACCGGGGAGCTGTTTTTT
CASSLLAGLNTGELFF
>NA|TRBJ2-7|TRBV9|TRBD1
TGTGCCAGCAGCCCAGAGGACAGGGGGGTCTCCTACGAGCAGTACTTC
CASSPEDRGVSYEQYF
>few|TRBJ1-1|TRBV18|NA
TGTGCCAGCTCGGGGGGAACTGAAGCTTTCTTT
CASSGGTEAFF
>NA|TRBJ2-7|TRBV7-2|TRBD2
TGTGCCAGCAGCTTAGGACTAGCAGCCTACGAGCAGTACTTC
CASSLGLAAYEQYF
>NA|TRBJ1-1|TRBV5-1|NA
TGCGCCAGCAGCTCACAGGGTCGGGACACTGAAGCTTTCTTT
CASSSQGRDTEAFF
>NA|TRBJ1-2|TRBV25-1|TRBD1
TGTGCCAGCAGTGAAAGAAGGACAGGGGGCGGCTACACCTTC
CASSERRTGGGYTF